This TCR beta chain derives from a study of T cell clones after liver transplantation. Background on the study: A pre-transplant mixed lymphocyte reaction with TCRbeta sequencing defined graft-donor-reactive clones followed in post-transplant blood.

Using immunoSEQ multiplex PCR, the repertoire was profiled, and TCRdb retains in-frame clones only, with some absent. The sample holds tens of thousands of clones, 84% seen once. The germline gives CDR1 SGHNT, CDR2 YYREEE (reference sequence). The CDR3 covers 13 residues. The ends were cut back, 0 bases at V and 2 bases at J, with 5 bases in the middle. The V call is TRBV5-4, the J call TRBJ2-5; no firm D call. This clonotype was obtained from a human patient who received a liver transplant. The graft donor may have given rise to some T cells. The sample was CD4+ T cells from blood, taken 48 months after liver transplant. This chain's CDR3 is CASSLVEQETQYF. The CDR3 nucleotides are TGTGCCAGCAGCTTGGTAGAGCAAGAGACCCAGTACTTC. The full variable domain, its missing parts supplied by reference TRBV5-4 and TRBJ2-5, is ETGVTQSPTHLIKTRGQQVTLRCSSQSGHNTVSWYQQALGQGPQFIFQYYREEENGRGNFPPRFSGLQFPNYSSELNVNALELDDSALYLCASSLVEQETQYFGPGTRLLVL.